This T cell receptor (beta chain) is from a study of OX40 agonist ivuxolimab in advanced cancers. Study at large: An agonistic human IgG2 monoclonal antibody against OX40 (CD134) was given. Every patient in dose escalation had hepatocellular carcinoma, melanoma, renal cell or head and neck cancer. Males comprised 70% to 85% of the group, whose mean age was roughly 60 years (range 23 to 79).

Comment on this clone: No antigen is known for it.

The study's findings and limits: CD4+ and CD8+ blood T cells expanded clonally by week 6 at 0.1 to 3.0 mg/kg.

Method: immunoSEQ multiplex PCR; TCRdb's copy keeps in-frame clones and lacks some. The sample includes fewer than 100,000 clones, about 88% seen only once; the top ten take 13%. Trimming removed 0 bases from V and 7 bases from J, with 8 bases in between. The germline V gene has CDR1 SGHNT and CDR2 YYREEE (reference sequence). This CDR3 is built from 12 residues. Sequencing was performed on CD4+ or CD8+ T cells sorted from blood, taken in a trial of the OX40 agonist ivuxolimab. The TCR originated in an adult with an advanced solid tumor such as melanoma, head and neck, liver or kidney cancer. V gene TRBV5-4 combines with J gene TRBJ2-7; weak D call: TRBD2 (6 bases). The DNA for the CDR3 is TGTGCCAGCAGCTTGGGGGGAGGAGAGCAGTACTTC. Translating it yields CASSLGGGEQYF.